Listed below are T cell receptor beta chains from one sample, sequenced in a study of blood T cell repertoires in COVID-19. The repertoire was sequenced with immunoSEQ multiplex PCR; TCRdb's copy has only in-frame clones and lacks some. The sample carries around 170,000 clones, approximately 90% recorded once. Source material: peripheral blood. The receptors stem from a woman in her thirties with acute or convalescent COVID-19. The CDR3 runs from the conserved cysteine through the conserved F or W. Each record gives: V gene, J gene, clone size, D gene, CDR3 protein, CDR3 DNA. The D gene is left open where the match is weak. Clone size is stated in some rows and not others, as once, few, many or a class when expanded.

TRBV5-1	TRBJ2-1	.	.	CASSPFSDSSNEQFF	TGCGCCAGCAGCCCCTTCTCTGACTCTTCTAATGAGCAGTTCTTC
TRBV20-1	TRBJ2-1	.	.	CSASGEINEQFF	TGCAGTGCTAGTGGAGAGATTAATGAGCAGTTCTTC
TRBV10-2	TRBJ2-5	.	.	CASREGGETQYF	TGCGCCAGCAGAGAAGGGGGAGAGACCCAGTACTTC
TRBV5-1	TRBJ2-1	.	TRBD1	CASSLRQGGHNEQFF	TGCGCCAGCAGCTTAAGACAGGGGGGCCACAATGAGCAGTTCTTC
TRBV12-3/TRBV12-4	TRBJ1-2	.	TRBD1	CASSGGDYGYTF	TGTGCCAGTTCAGGGGGTGACTATGGCTACACCTTC
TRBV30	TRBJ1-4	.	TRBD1	CAWATGTGDEKLFF	TGTGCCTGGGCCACCGGGACAGGGGACGAAAAACTGTTTTTT
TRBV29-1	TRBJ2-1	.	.	CSVALDEQFF	TGCAGCGTTGCACTTGATGAGCAGTTCTTC
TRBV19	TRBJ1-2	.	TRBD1	CASNSQGDYGYTF	TGTGCCAGTAATTCCCAGGGGGACTATGGCTACACCTTC
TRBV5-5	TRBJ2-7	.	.	CASSQERQFLYEQYF	TGTGCCAGCAGCCAAGAGAGACAGTTCCTATACGAGCAGTACTTC
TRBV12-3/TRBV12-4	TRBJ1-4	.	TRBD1	CASRGQVGEKLFF	TGTGCCAGCAGAGGACAGGTTGGTGAAAAACTGTTTTTT
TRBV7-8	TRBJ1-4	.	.	CATSGENQDEKLFF	TGTGCCACCTCGGGGGAGAACCAAGATGAAAAACTGTTTTTT
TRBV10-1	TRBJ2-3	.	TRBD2	CASSEAGGDTQYF	TGCGCCAGCAGCGAGGCGGGAGGAGATACGCAGTATTTT
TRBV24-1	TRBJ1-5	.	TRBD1	CATSPGGHQPQHF	TGTGCCACCAGTCCAGGGGGGCATCAGCCCCAGCATTTT
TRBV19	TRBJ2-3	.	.	CASSKRAQQDTQYF	TGTGCCAGTTCGAAGCGGGCTCAGCAGGATACGCAGTATTTT
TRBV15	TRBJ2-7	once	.	CATSRVTGSEQYF	TGTGCCACCAGCAGAGTGACAGGATCCGAGCAGTACTTC
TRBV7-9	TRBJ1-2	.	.	CAGRSPSYGYTF	TGTGCCGGGCGTTCGCCCTCCTATGGCTACACCTTC
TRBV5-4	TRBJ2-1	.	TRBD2	CASSSGTSLKNEQFF	TGTGCCAGCAGCTCCGGGACTAGCTTAAAGAATGAGCAGTTCTTC
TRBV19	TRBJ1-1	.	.	CASSINRVNTEAFF	TGTGCCAGTAGTATCAACAGGGTGAACACTGAAGCTTTCTTT
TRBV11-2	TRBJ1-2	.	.	CASSLDLGESYTF	TGTGCCAGCAGCTTAGATCTCGGGGAGAGCTACACCTTC
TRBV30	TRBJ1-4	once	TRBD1	CAWNTGVEKLFF	TGTGCCTGGAATACAGGGGTTGAAAAACTGTTTTTT
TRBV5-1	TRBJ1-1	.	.	CASSLAAVNTEAFF	TGCGCCAGCAGCTTGGCCGCGGTAAACACTGAAGCTTTCTTT
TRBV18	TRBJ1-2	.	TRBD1	CASSPVNDRVYGYTF	TGTGCCAGCTCACCAGTGAATGACAGGGTCTATGGCTACACCTTC
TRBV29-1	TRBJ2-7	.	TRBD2	CSVHRGLASEQYF	TGCAGCGTACATCGGGGACTAGCGAGCGAGCAGTACTTC
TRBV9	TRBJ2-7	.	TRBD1	CASSVRDRGVEQYF	TGTGCCAGCAGCGTCCGGGACAGGGGCGTCGAGCAGTACTTC
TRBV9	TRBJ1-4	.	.	CASSVLPEGGLFF	TGTGCCAGCAGCGTTCTGCCCGAGGGCGGACTGTTTTTT
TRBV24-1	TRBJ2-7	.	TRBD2	CATSEGGPIGQYF	TGTGCCACCAGTGAGGGAGGGCCCATCGGGCAGTACTTC